This T cell receptor (beta chain) was captured by sequencing in a study of T cells in women clearing cervical HPV infection. Overall study: Case blood was drawn when the lesion was first found; control blood after infection became undetectable. Case blood was drawn a median approximately five months after lesion detection. General study results and limits: Cases carried less TRBV6-7 than controls: about 0.1% versus 0.15%.

As for this clone: As yet, its antigen is unknown. The read falls 3 residues short of the CDR3 end, and the missing part is taken from the germline J gene.

Per germline, CDR1 SQVTM and CDR2 ANQGSEA. V lost 6 bases and J lost 2; bases outside the gene matches: 7. The CDR3 is 13 amino acids. Only in-frame clones appear in the TCRdb table, and some are missing; sequencing was by immunoSEQ multiplex PCR. This table holds about 36,000 clones. Each participant carried one incident cervical HPV16 infection only. V is TRBV29-1 and J is TRBJ2-7; 7 nucleotides align to TRBD2. This TCR was sampled from a woman aged 18 to 75 with a cervical HPV16 infection that either progressed to CIN3+ or cleared (not recorded which). Sequenced input: blood buffy coat. CDR3 DNA, as far as it was read: TGCAGCGTACAACCGGGGACTACCTACGAG. This translates into CSVQPGTTYE. The CDR3 in full is CSVQPGTTYEQYF.